This T cell receptor (beta chain) was observed in a study of beta chain features in type 1 diabetes. Sequenced material consisted of expressed TCRB transcripts (all of the isolated RNA was reverse transcribed). Using immunoSEQ multiplex PCR, the repertoire was profiled, and TCRdb retains in-frame clones only, with some absent. The data show about 350,000 clones, around 20% seen once. Sorting gave populations that all exceeded 98% purity. This CDR3 comprises 15 residues. Germline V CDR1 and CDR2: MNHEY, SVGAGI. V gave up 4 bases and J gave up 2 bases, with 15 bases separating them. This clone was seen more than once but under ten times.

This receptor was taken from a woman younger than 35 in good health. This chain uses TRBV6-5 with TRBJ2-7, with D tentatively TRBD2 (6 bases). Material for sequencing was naive CD4+ T cells from blood. The CDR3, as DNA: TGTGCCAGCAGTTCCACGGGACTCGCTGCCTACGAGCAGTACTTC. Translation: CASSSTGLAAYEQYF.